A single sample is the source of the 10 T cell receptor beta chains below, sequenced in a study of blood T cell repertoires in COVID-19. Some clones are missing from TCRdb's copy, which holds only in-frame ones; the method was immunoSEQ multiplex PCR. The data show about 220,000 clones, with around four fifths seen just once and 15% to 20% held by the top ten. The sample consisted of peripheral blood. All receptors derive from a man younger than 45 with active or convalescent COVID-19.

This clone has just one count. The rearrangement uses TRBV5-4 and TRBJ1-4, with 11 bases lining up with TRBD1. Germline assignment: CDR1 SGHNT and CDR2 YYREEE (reference sequence). The J segment lost 8 bases and the V segment lost 0 bases, leaving 3 bases of the junction unmatched. The CDR3 has 15 amino acids. CDR3 protein: CASSLEGQGGEKLFF. In DNA, the CDR3 is TGTGCCAGCAGCTTGGAGGGACAGGGGGGGGAAAAACTGTTTTTT.

This clone came up once. The gene calls are TRBV9 and TRBJ2-1, with a weak D call TRBD2 (6 bases). CDR3 size: 16 residues. The germline V gene has CDR1 SGDLS and CDR2 YYNGEE. Trimming left V 3 bases short and J 2 bases short, with 15 bases between. CDR3 protein: CASSEVGGVTYNEQFF. DNA of the CDR3: TGTGCCAGCAGCGAAGTGGGCGGGGTTACCTACAATGAGCAGTTCTTC.

This chain links TRBV7-3 with TRBJ2-2; TRBD2 matches 9 bases. The V segment lost 3 bases and the J segment 0 bases; nucleotides outside the gene matches: 2. Germline V gives CDR1 SGHTA, CDR2 FQGTGA. The CDR3 has 16 residues. The CDR3 DNA follows: TGTGCCAGCAGCTTGACTAGCGGCGCGAACACCGGGGAGCTGTTTTTT. It translates to CASSLTSGANTGELFF.

V is TRBV15 and J is TRBJ2-7; D remains unclear. Germline V gene lookup returns CDR1 LNHNV and CDR2 YYDKDF (reference sequence). The CDR3 runs to 12 residues. V was clipped by 0 bases and J by 4 bases, with 4 bases between them. The CDR3 reads CATSRDTYEQYF. The DNA for the CDR3 is TGTGCCACCAGCAGAGATACTTACGAGCAGTACTTC.

This clone was observed a single time. This chain joins TRBV7-2 and TRBJ2-7; 8 bases are a match to TRBD1. There are 14 residues in the CDR3. CDR1 is SGHTA and CDR2 is FQGNSA in the germline V gene. Unmatched junction bases numbered 7, after V lost 5 bases and J lost 4 bases. CDR3 bases: TGTGCCAGCAGCCCCGGGACAGGATTATACGAGCAGTACTTC. Residues: CASSPGTGLYEQYF. The full variable domain, completed using reference TRBV7-2 and TRBJ2-7, is GAGVSQSPSNKVTEKGKDVELRCDPISGHTALYWYRQSLGQGLEFLIYFQGNSAPDKSGLPSDRFSAERTGGSVSTLTIQRTQQEDSAVYLCASSPGTGLYEQYFGPGTRLTVT.

The V gene is TRBV27, the J gene TRBJ1-1; 8 nucleotides match TRBD1. This CDR3 spans 14 amino acids. Germline V gives CDR1 MNHEY, CDR2 SMNVEV (reference sequence). V trimming: 6 bases; J trimming: 1 base; junction bases outside the gene matches: 4. This CDR3 is CASSRQGRNTEAFF. CDR3 nucleotides: TGTGCCAGCAGCCGACAGGGGCGGAACACTGAAGCTTTCTTT.

This chain uses TRBV19 with TRBJ2-2; D is possibly TRBD2 (5 bases). The germline gives CDR1 LNHDA, CDR2 SQIVND (reference sequence). Trimming left V 2 bases short and J 4 bases short, with 14 bases between. The length of the CDR3 is 16 residues. CDR3 protein: CASSISSQRGTGELFF. The CDR3 DNA reads as TGTGCCAGTAGTATAAGTAGCCAACGGGGCACCGGGGAGCTGTTTTTT.

J is TRBJ2-7 and V is TRBV27; weak D call: TRBD1 (5 bases). The germline V gene encodes CDR1 MNHEY and CDR2 SMNVEV (reference sequence). V was pared by 3 bases and J by 2 bases, with 8 bases between. The CDR3 spans 13 residues. The DNA for the CDR3 is TGTGCCAGCAGTTTCAGACAGACCTACGAGCAGTACTTC. It specifies CASSFRQTYEQYF.

CDR3 in DNA: TGTGCCAGCTCACCAAGCACAGGGAAAACTAATTCACCCCTCCACTTT. As protein: CASSPSTGKTNSPLHF. The chain uses TRBV18 and TRBJ1-6; D is possibly TRBD1 (6 bases). This CDR3 has 16 residues. CDR1 is KGHSH, CDR2 LQKENI, per germline. The V gene lost 2 bases and the J gene lost 6 bases, with 14 bases spanning the gap.

CDR3 protein: CASSFLPGQGTTDTQYF. In DNA, the CDR3 is TGCGCCAGCAGCTTCTTACCGGGACAGGGTACCACAGATACGCAGTATTTT. V usage is TRBV5-1 and J usage is TRBJ2-3; TRBD1 matches 9 bases. The CDR3 has 17 amino acids. The V segment lost 2 bases and the J segment 2 bases; nucleotides outside the gene matches: 9. Germline assignment: CDR1 SGHRS and CDR2 YFSETQ.